This T cell receptor beta chain was recorded in a study of a mutant IDH1 vaccine in newly diagnosed glioma. Turning to the study itself: Radiotherapy, temozolomide, or both had been given previously, and both were given to most.

As regards this clone: Antigen specificity is unknown.

Study results and caveats: Patients mounted vaccine-induced immune responses in 93.3% of cases.

Using immunoSEQ multiplex PCR, the repertoire was profiled, and TCRdb retains in-frame clones only, with some absent. In the table there are around 54,000 clones, around 83% of which are singletons. Time point noted: week 47, end of study. The study gave 300 ug of mutant IDH1 20-mer peptide per vaccine dose, with topical imiquimod. Germline CDR1 is SGHRS and CDR2 is YFSETQ. V was clipped by 0 bases and J by 7 bases, with 11 bases between them. This CDR3 contains 13 residues. The receptor was isolated from a woman aged 45-65 years with glioma. The chain has TRBV5-1 and TRBJ2-7, with unresolved D. The material was PBMCs, obtained from a glioma patient whose treatment included an IDH1 peptide vaccine. The DNA of the CDR3 is TGCGCCAGCAGCTTGGAAATCGACCGGGAGCAGTACTTC. The encoded protein is CASSLEIDREQYF.